The 27 T cell receptor beta chains below all came from one sample that was sequenced in a study of blood T cell repertoires in COVID-19. The method was immunoSEQ multiplex PCR; TCRdb's version includes in-frame clones alone and lacks a portion of them. Among some 700,000 clones listed, 90% were seen once. The material sequenced was peripheral blood. These receptors came from a woman under 30 with acute or convalescent COVID-19.

The V gene is TRBV5-1, the J gene TRBJ2-5; TRBD1 agrees at 7 bases. Germline loops: CDR1 SGHRS, CDR2 YFSETQ. Trimming took 0 bases from V and 2 from J; bases not matched to a gene: 4. The CDR3 covers 15 residues. The CDR3 reads CASSLVPGQQETQYF. As DNA, the CDR3 is TGCGCCAGCAGCTTGGTTCCGGGACAGCAAGAGACCCAGTACTTC. The variable domain in full, with the rest retrieved from reference TRBV5-1 and TRBJ2-5, is KAGVTQTPRYLIKTRGQQVTLSCSPISGHRSVSWYQQTPGQGLQFLFEYFSETQRNKGNFPGRFSGRQFSNSRSEMNVSTLELGDSALYLCASSLVPGQQETQYFGPGTRLLVL.

This rearrangement joins TRBV4-3 to TRBJ1-2; perhaps TRBD1 as D (6 bases). The CDR3 totals 14 residues. Germline CDR1 and CDR2: LGHNA and YSLEER. Trimming took 3 bases from V and 5 from J, leaving 13 bases between them. CDR3 residues: CASSQAQGEYGYTF. DNA for the CDR3: TGCGCCAGCAGCCAGGCACAGGGAGAATATGGCTACACCTTC.

V gene TRBV21-1 combines with J gene TRBJ2-4; the table calls TRBD1, which could not be checked here. TRBV21-1 corresponds to a pseudogene. This CDR3 has 19 residues. The CDR3, as DNA: TGTGCCAGCAGCAAAGACGGAACCACAGGGCCTGAAGCCAAAAACATTCAGTACTTC. Residues: CASSKDGTTGPEAKNIQYF.

The chain is built from TRBV21-1 and TRBJ2-5; the D call of TRBD2 is as the table states it, not checked on the DNA. TRBV21-1 is tagged as a pseudogene. This CDR3 region has 15 residues. In nucleotides, the CDR3 is TGTGCCAGCCTTTACAAGCGGGGGGTCGGGGAGACCCAGTACTTC. Translating it yields CASLYKRGVGETQYF.

The CDR3 DNA reads as TGTGCCAGCGGGGGGACAGGGAGGGGAACTGAAGCTTTCTTT. Amino acid sequence: CASGGTGRGTEAFF. This chain connects TRBV2 to TRBJ1-1; 9 bases match TRBD1. Germline V lookup: CDR1 SNHLY, CDR2 FYNNEI. The V and J ends lost 8 bases and 5 bases, in that order; junction bases with no gene match: 9. The CDR3 is 14 amino acids.

The chain is built from TRBV7-3 and TRBJ2-2; 7 positions agree with TRBD2. Trimming cost V 3 bases and J 1 base; bases outside gene matches: 14. The V gene's germline CDR1 is SGHTA and CDR2 FQGTGA. This CDR3 is built from 19 residues. In nucleotides, the CDR3 is TGTGCCAGCAGCTTTATTGGCGGGTCTATAGCGGGGAACACCGGGGAGCTGTTTTTT. Amino acids: CASSFIGGSIAGNTGELFF.

This chain connects TRBV27 to TRBJ1-1, with unresolved D. V was shortened by 6 bases and J by 2 bases, with 16 bases between the two germline ends. The CDR3 has 15 residues. CDR1 MNHEY and CDR2 SMNVEV come from the germline V gene (reference sequence). The CDR3 nucleotides read TGTGCCAGCAGCCTCCACACCACAGCTAACACTGAAGCTTTCTTT. As protein: CASSLHTTANTEAFF.

In DNA, the CDR3 is TGTGCCAGCTCACAAAACAGGGGCTCGCTCAACTCGAACACTGAAGCTTTCTTT. Translated, it gives CASSQNRGSLNSNTEAFF. The V and J genes are TRBV18 and TRBJ1-1, with 7 bases lining up with TRBD1. The CDR3 runs 18 residues. From germline, CDR1 is KGHSH and CDR2 LQKENI. The V gene end was trimmed by 4 bases and the J gene end by 1 base; junction bases not matched to a gene: 15.

The chain combines TRBV6-1 with TRBJ1-2, with D hard to call. From germline, CDR1 is MNHNS and CDR2 SASEGT. CDR3 length equals 15 residues. Trimming took off 0 bases at V and 4 bases at J, with 12 bases between the two ends. The CDR3 reads CASSEAREQIYGYTF. In DNA form, the CDR3 reads TGTGCCAGCAGTGAAGCGCGGGAACAGATCTATGGCTACACCTTC.

About this clone: Other DNA sequences within the sample encode an identical CDR3. This chain joins TRBV24-1 and TRBJ1-2; 8 bases fit TRBD1. V lost 2 bases and J lost 5; bases outside the gene matches: 3. CDR3 length: 14 residues. Germline V gene sequence: CDR1 KGHDR, CDR2 SFDVKD. Written as DNA, the CDR3 is TGTGCCACCAGTGATTCCGGACAGGGTTATGGCTACACCTTC. It is translated as CATSDSGQGYGYTF.

The rearrangement joins TRBV4-1 to TRBJ1-1; 7 nucleotides align to TRBD1. The germline V gene encodes CDR1 MGHRA and CDR2 YSYEKL. V lost 8 bases and J lost 2; bases outside the gene matches: 8. There are 14 residues in the CDR3. The CDR3 loop is CASGRGSQNTEAFF. CDR3 DNA: TGCGCCAGCGGCAGGGGGTCCCAAAACACTGAAGCTTTCTTT.

This clone showed up just once. V and J are TRBV7-8 and TRBJ2-1; 9 bases are a match to TRBD2. The CDR3 has 16 amino acids. Germline V gives CDR1 SGHVS, CDR2 FQNEAQ. Germline trimming cut 2 bases from V and 3 bases from J; bases unmatched to any gene: 5. The DNA of the CDR3 is TGTGCCAGCAGCTTAACGCGGGGGGGCCTCTACAATGAGCAGTTCTTC. Amino acid sequence: CASSLTRGGLYNEQFF. Based on the CDR3 plus reference TRBV7-8 and TRBJ2-1, the full variable domain is GAGVSQSPRYKVAKRGQDVALRCDPISGHVSLFWYQQALGQGPEFLTYFQNEAQLDKSGLPSDRFFAERPEGSVSTLKIQRTQQEDSAVYLCASSLTRGGLYNEQFFGPGTRLTVL.

A single count supports this clone. The gene calls are TRBV6-6 and TRBJ1-5; 9 nucleotides agree with TRBD1. V dropped 5 bases and J dropped 5; count of bases not matched to a gene: 10. Germline CDR1 is MNHNY and CDR2 is SVGAGI (reference sequence). The CDR3 spans 16 residues. CDR3: CASSRTPWTGDQPQHF. The CDR3 DNA follows: TGTGCCAGCAGTCGAACCCCATGGACAGGGGATCAGCCCCAGCATTTT.

The chain couples TRBV7-9 to TRBJ2-7; no definite D call. The CDR3 runs to 13 residues. Trimming stripped 3 bases from V and 2 bases from J, with 8 bases between. Per the germline V gene, CDR1 is SEHNR and CDR2 is FQNEAQ (reference sequence). CDR3 residues: CASSFSNAYEQYF. As DNA, the CDR3 is TGTGCCAGCAGCTTCTCTAATGCCTACGAGCAGTACTTC.

This chain uses TRBV2 with TRBJ2-2; 8 bases are shared with TRBD2. The CDR3 sequence is 15 residues long. Germline V CDR1 and CDR2: SNHLY, FYNNEI. The J segment lost 4 bases and the V segment lost 7 bases, leaving 8 bases of the junction unmatched. The CDR3 sequence: CASIRTSSPTGELFF. The CDR3 DNA reads as TGTGCCAGCATAAGGACTAGCAGCCCCACCGGGGAGCTGTTTTTT.

The chain combines TRBV9 with TRBJ2-7, with D possibly TRBD1 on 5 matching bases. Per the germline V gene, CDR1 is SGDLS and CDR2 is YYNGEE. With 5 bases removed from V and 2 bases from J, the gap between germline ends came to 17 bases. The CDR3 runs 15 residues. Here the CDR3 DNA reads TGTGCCAGCAGTTCCGGGTCCCAAGGGGCCTACGAGCAGTACTTC. Translated, it gives CASSSGSQGAYEQYF.

This clone was picked up one time. The gene calls are TRBV7-6 and TRBJ2-7, with 8 bases lining up with TRBD2. The germline V gene has CDR1 SGHVS and CDR2 FNYEAQ. The trim removed 0 bases at V and 4 bases at J, leaving 8 bases unmatched. This CDR3 comprises 16 residues. The CDR3 coding sequence is TGTGCCAGCAGCTTAGCGTCAAGCGGGGGAGGGTACGAGCAGTACTTC. This sequence encodes CASSLASSGGGYEQYF.

V usage is TRBV9 and J usage is TRBJ1-3; no definite D call. V was trimmed by 7 bases and J by 3 bases, leaving 11 bases between them. The CDR3 runs 13 residues. In germline, CDR1 is SGDLS, CDR2 YYNGEE. This chain's CDR3 is CASREKGGNTIYF. The CDR3 nucleotides read TGTGCCAGCCGGGAGAAGGGTGGAAACACCATATATTTT.

The chain joins TRBV2 to TRBJ1-5, with D perhaps TRBD1 (5 bases). V shed 3 bases and J shed 5 bases, with 14 bases lying between them. The CDR3 consists of 15 residues. CDR1 is SNHLY, CDR2 FYNNEI, per germline. The CDR3 loop is CASSESGGSYQPQHF. Written as DNA, the CDR3 is TGTGCCAGCAGTGAGTCGGGGGGAAGCTATCAGCCCCAGCATTTT.

CDR3 in DNA: TGTGCCATCAGGGCCCAGGGGGCATCATCCCAGCATTTT. It specifies CAIRAQGASSQHF. The V call is TRBV10-3, the J call TRBJ1-5; 8 bases are shared with TRBD1. The CDR3 length is 13 residues. Trimming cost V 6 bases and J 11 bases; bases outside gene matches: 9. Per the germline V gene, CDR1 is ENHRY and CDR2 is SYGVKD.

The chain links TRBV6-5 to TRBJ1-4; possible D gene TRBD1, 6 bases. V was shortened by 6 bases and J by 0 bases, with 8 bases between the two germline ends. The CDR3 extends over 14 amino acids. CDR1 and CDR2 from the germline V gene are MNHEY and SVGAGI. The CDR3 here is CASRDRSTNEKLFF. CDR3 DNA: TGTGCCAGCAGAGACAGGTCAACTAATGAAAAACTGTTTTTT.

CDR3 sequence reads: CAWSDIYRDSYEQYF. The DNA of the CDR3 is TGTGCCTGGAGTGATATATACAGGGATTCCTACGAGCAGTACTTC. The rearrangement links TRBV30 to TRBJ2-7, with D perhaps matching TRBD1 (6 bases). The CDR3 spans 15 residues. Trimming took 1 base from V and 1 from J, leaving 14 bases between them. CDR1 is GTSNPN, CDR2 SVGIG, per germline (reference sequence).

The chain employs TRBV6-6 and TRBJ1-2; maybe TRBD1 (6 bases). The CDR3 is 13 residues long. The germline V gene encodes CDR1 MNHNY and CDR2 SVGAGI (reference sequence). V shed 6 bases and J shed 7 bases, with 15 bases lying between them. CDR3 sequence: CASRPLGGAGYTF. CDR3 nucleotides: TGTGCCAGCAGACCCCTAGGGGGGGCTGGCTACACCTTC.

This chain joins TRBV11-2 and TRBJ1-1; D possibly corresponds to TRBD1 (6 bases). CDR3 length: 15 amino acids. The germline V gene encodes CDR1 SGHAT and CDR2 FQNNGV. The V gene lost 5 bases and the J gene lost 5 bases, with 18 bases spanning the gap. CDR3 sequence: CASSGTRAPGTEAFF. In nucleotides, the CDR3 is TGTGCCAGCAGCGGGACAAGGGCCCCAGGGACTGAAGCTTTCTTT.

V usage is TRBV9 and J usage is TRBJ1-5, with TRBD1 matching over 9 bases. V was clipped by 3 bases and J by 9 bases; unmatched bases: 7. The CDR3 covers 14 residues. Germline CDR1 reads SGDLS; CDR2 reads YYNGEE. CDR3 residues: CASSGQGEIWPQHF. The CDR3 region has the DNA TGTGCCAGCAGCGGACAGGGGGAGATTTGGCCCCAGCATTTT.

V usage is TRBV7-9 and J usage is TRBJ2-1; TRBD1 might be the D (5 bases). The germline gives CDR1 SEHNR, CDR2 FQNEAQ (reference sequence). The CDR3 runs 15 residues. V was pared by 3 bases and J by 2 bases, with 11 bases between. The DNA for the CDR3 is TGTGCCAGCAGCTTGGTGGGGCCCACCTACAATGAGCAGTTCTTC. It is translated as CASSLVGPTYNEQFF. Full variable domain (rest looked up from reference TRBV7-9 and TRBJ2-1): DTGVSQNPRHKITKRGQNVTFRCDPISEHNRLYWYRQTLGQGPEFLTYFQNEAQLEKSRLLSDRFSAERPKGSFSTLEIQRTEQGDSAMYLCASSLVGPTYNEQFFGPGTRLTVL.

The chain employs TRBV10-3 and TRBJ2-3, with 8 bases matching TRBD2. CDR1 and CDR2 (germline): ENHRY, SYGVKD. The length of the CDR3 is 14 residues. V shed 9 bases and J 4 bases; nucleotides not matched to a gene: 9. CDR3 sequence: CAIRGGGSADTQYF. The CDR3 nucleotides read TGTGCCATTCGCGGCGGGGGGAGTGCAGATACGCAGTATTTT.